This T cell receptor beta chain was recorded in a study of shared clonotypes between healthy human individuals. Splitting of each subset's genomic DNA was done evenly across several immunoSEQ plates. Data came from immunoSEQ multiplex PCR; TCRdb stores just in-frame clones and leaves some out. Of around 430,000 clones listed, around 75% are singletons. The CDR3 spans 13 residues. The germline gives CDR1 KGHSH, CDR2 LQKENI. The ends lost 6 bases at V and 3 bases at J; junction bases unmatched: 4. The source is a woman aged 35 to 49 in good health. Some clones in this sample may be carry-over from other donors' samples. The gene calls are TRBV18 and TRBJ1-2; TRBD1 matches at 7 bases. Sequencing used PBMCs. The CDR3 reads CASSLQGDYGYTF. CDR3 DNA sequence: TGTGCCAGCTCCCTCCAGGGGGACTATGGCTACACCTTC.